This T cell receptor beta chain was sequenced in a study of a mutant IDH1 vaccine in newly diagnosed glioma. Points on this clone: What it binds is unknown.

The V gene lost 10 bases and the J gene lost 7 bases, with 20 bases spanning the gap. The CDR3 totals 14 residues. Germline lookup yields CDR1 MRHNA and CDR2 SNTAGT. TCRdb's copy holds only in-frame clones and misses some; the assay was immunoSEQ multiplex PCR. The table includes roughly 74,000 clones, 75% to 90% detected once. Time point in this sample: week 23, last vaccination. Doses of 300 ug of mutant IDH1 20-mer peptide were given with topical imiquimod. The material sequenced was PBMCs, taken from a glioma patient whose treatment included an IDH1 peptide vaccine. The source of this sequence is a woman in her forties or fifties with glioma. This chain connects TRBV6-4 to TRBJ2-1, with D tentatively TRBD2 (6 bases). This CDR3 is CAIPWEELRNEQFF. The CDR3 bases are TGTGCCATTCCTTGGGAGGAGTTACGGAATGAGCAGTTCTTC.